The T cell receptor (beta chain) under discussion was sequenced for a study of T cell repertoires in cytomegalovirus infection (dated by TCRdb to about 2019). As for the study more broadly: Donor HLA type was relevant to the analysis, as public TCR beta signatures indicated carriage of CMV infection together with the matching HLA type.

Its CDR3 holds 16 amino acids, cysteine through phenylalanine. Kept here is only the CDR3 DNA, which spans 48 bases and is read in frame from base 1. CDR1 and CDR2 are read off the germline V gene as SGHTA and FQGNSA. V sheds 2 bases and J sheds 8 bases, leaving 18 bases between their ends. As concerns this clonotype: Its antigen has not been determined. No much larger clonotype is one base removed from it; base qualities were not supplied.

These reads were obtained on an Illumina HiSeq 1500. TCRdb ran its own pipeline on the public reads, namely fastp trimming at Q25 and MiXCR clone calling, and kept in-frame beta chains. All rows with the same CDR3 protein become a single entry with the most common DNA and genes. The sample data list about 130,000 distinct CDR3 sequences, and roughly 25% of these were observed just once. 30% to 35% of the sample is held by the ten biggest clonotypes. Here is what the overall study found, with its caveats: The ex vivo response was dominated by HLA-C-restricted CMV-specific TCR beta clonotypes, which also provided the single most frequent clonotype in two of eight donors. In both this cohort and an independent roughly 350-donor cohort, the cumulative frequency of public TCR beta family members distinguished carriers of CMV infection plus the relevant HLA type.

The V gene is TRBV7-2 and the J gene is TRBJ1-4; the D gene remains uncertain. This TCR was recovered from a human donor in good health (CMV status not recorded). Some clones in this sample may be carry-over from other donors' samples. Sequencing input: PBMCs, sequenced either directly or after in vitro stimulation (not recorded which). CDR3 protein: CASSLLASPVGEKLFF. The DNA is TGTGCCAGCAGCTTACTGGCGAGCCCCGTCGGGGAAAAACTGTTTTTT.